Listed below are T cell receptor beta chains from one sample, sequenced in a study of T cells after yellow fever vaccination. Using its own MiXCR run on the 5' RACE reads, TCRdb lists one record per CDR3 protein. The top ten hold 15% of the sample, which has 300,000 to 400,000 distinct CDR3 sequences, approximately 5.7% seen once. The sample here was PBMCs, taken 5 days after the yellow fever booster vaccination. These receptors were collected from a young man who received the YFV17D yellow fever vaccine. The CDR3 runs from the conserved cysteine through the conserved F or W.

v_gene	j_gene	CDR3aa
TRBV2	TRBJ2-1	CASDTGGYNEQFF
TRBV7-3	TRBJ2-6	CASSQDSSAGANVLTF
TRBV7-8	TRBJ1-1	CASSPIGGMNTEAFF
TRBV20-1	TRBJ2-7	CSAIRTSGIHEQYF
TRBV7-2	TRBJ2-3	CASSWDRTSTDTQYF
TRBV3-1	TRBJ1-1	CASSQAGNEAFF
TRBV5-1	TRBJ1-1	CASSLGWKINTEAFF
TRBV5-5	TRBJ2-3	CASRGPSGTDTQYF
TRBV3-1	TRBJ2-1	CASSQLPSGSLGYNEQFF
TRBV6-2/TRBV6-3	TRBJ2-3	CASSYSPAGNTDTQYF
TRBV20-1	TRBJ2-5	CSAPNGYQETQYF
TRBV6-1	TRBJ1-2	CASSRGDGPKNYGYTF
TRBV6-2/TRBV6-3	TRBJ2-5	CASSPPTVTQETQYF
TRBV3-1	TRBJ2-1	CASSQEGTFYNEQFF
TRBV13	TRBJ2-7	CASSFDPNRSGATTYEQYF
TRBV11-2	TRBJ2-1	CASSLGRWGDNEQFF
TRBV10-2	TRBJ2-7	CASKRQREFEQYF
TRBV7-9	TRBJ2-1	CASSLGTSSFNEQFF
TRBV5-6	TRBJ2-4	CASSSLGGSDIQYF
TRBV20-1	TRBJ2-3	CSAPGLAGGDTQYF
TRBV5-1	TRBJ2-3	CASSWGSGRAADTQYF
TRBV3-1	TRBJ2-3	CASSRGLAQPDTQYF
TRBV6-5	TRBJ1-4	CASSYSGPRTNEKLFF